This T cell receptor beta chain derives from a study of TIL therapy for anti-PD-1-resistant metastatic lung cancer. Study context: Progressing patients received lymphodepletion, expanded TIL infusion and IL-2. Most patients had lung adenocarcinoma; a handful of tumors were EGFR-mutant, two ALK-rearranged; half smoked currently or formerly. Tumors had a median PD-L1 proportion score of about 6%.

Germline V lookup: CDR1 SGHTA, CDR2 FQGTGA. The length of the CDR3 is 15 residues. With 6 bases clipped from V and 2 bases from J, the junction kept 8 bases outside the gene matches. The immunoSEQ assay was v3. Produced via immunoSEQ multiplex PCR; TCRdb's table is partial and in-frame only. Among about 60,000 clones listed, around 87% were seen once. Time point described: pre-treatment sample, taken before nivolumab and TIL therapy. Enrollment ran from 2017 to January 2020. This chain connects TRBV7-3 to TRBJ2-3, with 7 bases lining up with TRBD1. Sample: blood, taken at baseline. This clonotype originated in a person aged 25 to 85 with non-small cell lung cancer. The CDR3: CASRQGQKTTDTQYF. In DNA, the CDR3 is TGTGCCAGCAGACAGGGACAGAAAACCACAGATACGCAGTATTTT.